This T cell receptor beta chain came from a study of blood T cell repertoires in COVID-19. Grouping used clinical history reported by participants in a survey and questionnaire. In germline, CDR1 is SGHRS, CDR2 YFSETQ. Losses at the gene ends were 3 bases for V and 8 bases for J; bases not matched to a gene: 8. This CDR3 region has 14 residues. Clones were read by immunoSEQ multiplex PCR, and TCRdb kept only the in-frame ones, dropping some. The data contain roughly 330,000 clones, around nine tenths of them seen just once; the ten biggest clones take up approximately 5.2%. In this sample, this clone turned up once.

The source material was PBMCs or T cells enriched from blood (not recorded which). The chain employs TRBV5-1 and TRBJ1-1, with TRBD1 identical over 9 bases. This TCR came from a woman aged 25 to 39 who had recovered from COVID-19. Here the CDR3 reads CASSSGGQGLEAFF. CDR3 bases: TGCGCCAGCAGCTCGGGGGGACAGGGTCTCGAAGCTTTCTTT.